This TCR beta chain was profiled in a study of blood T cell repertoires in COVID-19 (TCRdb year 2020). About the investigation overall: For ImmuneRACE Cohort 3, a participant was defined as recovered based on two consecutive negative NP/OP PCR tests, clearance by a healthcare professional, or resolution of symptoms. The collaborator samples originated in the United States, Italy and Spain and spanned the acute and convalescent phases of COVID-19. The material from the prospective study consisted of cDNA or gDNA derived from T cells, B-cell-depleted T cells, or PBMCs. The dataset comprised deeply sampled blood TCRbeta repertoires from subjects exposed to, actively infected with, or recovered from COVID-19. The repertoires were released in a freely available public database meant as a resource for research on the immune response to SARS-CoV-2. Samples came from the ongoing ImmuneRACE study (first 160 participants) plus 1,254 subjects from 6 global collaborators. Sample metadata almost always included a de-identified subject ID, COVID-19 status, age in years and sex. HLA class I and class II types, where available, came from metadata supplied by the sample provider rather than from assay-based typing. Overall study results and their limits: How much clinical and demographic metadata was included differed by source and by participant, and the metadata was provided uncurated.

As encoded in the germline V gene, CDR1 is KGHDR while CDR2 is SFDVKD. V was cut back by 12 bases and J by 0 bases, leaving a gap of 18 bases between them. The CDR3 sequence holds 15 residues, the cysteine and phenylalanine included. Just the 45-base CDR3 DNA is kept, in frame starting at base 1. Participants in the prospective study were aged roughly 18 to 100 years, lived in about two dozen United States geographic areas, and enrolled through a virtual design. To assign participants to cohorts, the prospective study relied on clinical history that participants themselves reported in a screening survey and a study questionnaire. Mobile phlebotomists in the prospective study collected whole blood, serum and a nasopharyngeal or oropharyngeal swab from every participant. Prospective study participants could optionally give additional blood draws and questionnaires over a roughly two-month period. Before DNA extraction, prospective study blood samples were shipped either frozen or at room temperature.

TCRbeta CDR3 regions were amplified from genomic DNA by means of the immunoSEQ Assay, a bias-controlled multiplex PCR. Per the source publication's procedure: The number of nucleated cells in each sample was estimated from the amplification of reference gene primers within the assay. To quantify the absolute abundance of each unique TCRbeta CDR3 rearrangement, sequence reads were collapsed and filtered. For each sample, productive Simpson clonality was calculated as the square root of Simpson's diversity index over productive rearrangements. The clones in this table, taken by TCRdb from immuneACCESS, are in-frame only. Not every clone is retained; where verified, under half of the shortfall comes from an unresolved V gene, and the cause of the rest is unknown. V and J calls plus clone size are reproduced from that table; the DNA served to infer D and trimming. Recorded for this sample are 350,000 to 450,000 clones; 70% to 90% of them occurred a single time. 1.9% of the sample is in the top ten clones.

This clone appeared a few times. Its cognate antigen has yet to be identified. Within one base of it there is no much larger clone, and no base qualities were kept. The sample consisted of PBMCs or T cells enriched from blood (not recorded which). The rearranged segments are TRBV24-1 and TRBJ2-3; tentative D gene TRBD1, with 6 bases matching. The sequence was obtained from a man aged 40-55 years in a cohort exposed to, infected with or recovered from COVID-19 (not recorded which). This receptor carries the CDR3 CADRRSRSSTDTQYF. In nucleotides, the sequence is TGTGCCGACAGGCGGTCCCGGTCTAGCACAGATACGCAGTATTTT.